This TCR beta chain was retrieved from a study of blood T cell repertoires in COVID-19. Study at large: T cells, B-cell-depleted T cells, or PBMCs supplied cDNA or gDNA.

Trimming shortened V by 6 bases and J by 7 bases, and 13 bases separated the two germline ends. Germline V gives CDR1 MNHEY, CDR2 SMNVEV (reference sequence). There are 14 residues in the CDR3. The table came from immunoSEQ multiplex PCR; TCRdb's copy has only in-frame clones and leaves some out. Of approximately 360,000 clones listed, around 89% are singletons. The sequencing input was peripheral blood. This sequence originates from a man aged 35 to 55 with acute or convalescent COVID-19. The chain combines TRBV27 with TRBJ1-6, with unresolved D. DNA for the CDR3: TGTGCCAGCAGCGGCTCCGCGGGGAATTCACCCCTCCACTTT. It codes for CASSGSAGNSPLHF.